The source of this T cell receptor beta chain is a study of blood T cell repertoires in COVID-19. The germline V gene encodes CDR1 SGHRS and CDR2 YFSETQ. The CDR3 totals 14 residues. Between the trimmed V and J ends, which lost 0 bases and 3 bases, there was a span of 7 bases. The Seattle patients, enrolled during active infection, were followed longitudinally. Clones were read by immunoSEQ multiplex PCR, and TCRdb kept only the in-frame ones, dropping some. Found here are roughly 150,000 clones, 85% of them singletons; the top ten hold around 8.9%. The sequenced material came from peripheral blood. The chain is built from TRBV5-1 and TRBJ1-3; D is possibly TRBD1 (5 bases). The sequence derives from a woman aged 80 or older with COVID-19, enrolled during active disease. The CDR3 protein is CASSLGGSGNTIYF. CDR3 DNA: TGCGCCAGCAGCTTGGGGGGCAGTGGAAACACCATATATTTT.